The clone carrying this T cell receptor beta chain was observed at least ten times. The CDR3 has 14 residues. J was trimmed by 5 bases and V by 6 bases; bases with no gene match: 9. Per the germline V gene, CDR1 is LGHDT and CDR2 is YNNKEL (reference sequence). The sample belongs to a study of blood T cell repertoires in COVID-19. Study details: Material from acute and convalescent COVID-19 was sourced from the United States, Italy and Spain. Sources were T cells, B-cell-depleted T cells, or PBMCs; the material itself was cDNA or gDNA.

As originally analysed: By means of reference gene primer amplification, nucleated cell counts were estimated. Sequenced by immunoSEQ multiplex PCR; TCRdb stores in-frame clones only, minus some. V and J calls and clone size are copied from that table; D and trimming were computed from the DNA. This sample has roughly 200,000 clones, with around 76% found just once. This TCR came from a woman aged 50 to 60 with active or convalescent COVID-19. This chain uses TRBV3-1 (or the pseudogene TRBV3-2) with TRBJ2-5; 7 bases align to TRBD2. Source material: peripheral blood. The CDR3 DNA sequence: TGTGCCAGCAGGCACTCGGGACTATCGGAGACCCAGTACTTC. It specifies CASRHSGLSETQYF.